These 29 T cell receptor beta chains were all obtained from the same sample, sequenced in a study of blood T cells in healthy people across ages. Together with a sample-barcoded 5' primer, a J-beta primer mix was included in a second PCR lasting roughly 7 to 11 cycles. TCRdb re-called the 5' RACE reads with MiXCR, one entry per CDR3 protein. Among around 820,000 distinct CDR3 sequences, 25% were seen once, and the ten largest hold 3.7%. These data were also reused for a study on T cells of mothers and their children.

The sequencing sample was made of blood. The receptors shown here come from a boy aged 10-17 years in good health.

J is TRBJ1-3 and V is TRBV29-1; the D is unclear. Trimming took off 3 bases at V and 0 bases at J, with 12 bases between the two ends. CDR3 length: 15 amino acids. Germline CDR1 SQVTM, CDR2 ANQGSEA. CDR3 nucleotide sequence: TGCAGCGTTGAGGGCACTCCGTACTCTGGAAACACCATATATTTT. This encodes CSVEGTPYSGNTIYF.

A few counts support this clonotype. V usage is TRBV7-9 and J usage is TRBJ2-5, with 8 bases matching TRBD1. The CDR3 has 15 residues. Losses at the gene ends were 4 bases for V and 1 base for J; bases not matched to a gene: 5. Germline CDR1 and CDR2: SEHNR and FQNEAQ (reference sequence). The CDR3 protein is CASSWTGISQETQYF. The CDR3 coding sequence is TGTGCCAGCAGCTGGACAGGGATTAGCCAAGAGACCCAGTACTTC.

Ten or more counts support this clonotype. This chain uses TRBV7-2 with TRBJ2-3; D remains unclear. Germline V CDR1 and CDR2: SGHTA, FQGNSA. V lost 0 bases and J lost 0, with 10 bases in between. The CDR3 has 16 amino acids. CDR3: CASSLAGVPSTDTQYF. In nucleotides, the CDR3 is TGTGCCAGCAGCTTAGCTGGCGTACCTAGCACAGATACGCAGTATTTT.

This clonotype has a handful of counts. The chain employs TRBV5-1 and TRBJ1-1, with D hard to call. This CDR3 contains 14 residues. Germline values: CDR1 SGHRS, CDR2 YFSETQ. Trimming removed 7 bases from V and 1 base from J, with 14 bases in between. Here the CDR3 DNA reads TGCGCCAGCGAGTTACCCCAGGAGAACACTGAAGCTTTCTTT. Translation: CASELPQENTEAFF.

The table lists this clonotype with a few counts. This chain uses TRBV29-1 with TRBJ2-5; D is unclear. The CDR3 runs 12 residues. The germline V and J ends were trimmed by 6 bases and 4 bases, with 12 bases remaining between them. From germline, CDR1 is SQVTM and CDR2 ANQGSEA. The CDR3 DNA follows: TGCAGCGTGGCAGCTTGGGGAGAGACCCAGTACTTC. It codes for CSVAAWGETQYF.

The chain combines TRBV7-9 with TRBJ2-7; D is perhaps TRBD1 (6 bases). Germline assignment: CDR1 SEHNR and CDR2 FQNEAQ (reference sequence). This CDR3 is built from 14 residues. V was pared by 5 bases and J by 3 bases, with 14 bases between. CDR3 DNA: TGTGCCAGCAGCCAAGGACAGAGCCACTACGAGCAGTACTTC. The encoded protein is CASSQGQSHYEQYF.

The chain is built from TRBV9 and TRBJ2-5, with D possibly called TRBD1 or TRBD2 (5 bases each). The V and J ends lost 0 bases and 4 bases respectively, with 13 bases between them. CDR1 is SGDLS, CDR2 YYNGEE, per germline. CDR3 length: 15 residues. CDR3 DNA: TGTGCCAGCAGCGTAGCGGCAGGGACGTCAGAGACCCAGTACTTC. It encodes CASSVAAGTSETQYF.

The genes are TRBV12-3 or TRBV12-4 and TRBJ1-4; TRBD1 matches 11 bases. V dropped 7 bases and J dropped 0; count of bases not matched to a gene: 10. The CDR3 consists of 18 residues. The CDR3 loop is CASTPGQGDLSTNEKLFF. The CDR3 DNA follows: TGTGCCAGCACTCCGGGACAGGGGGACCTCTCAACTAATGAAAAACTGTTTTTT.

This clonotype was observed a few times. This CDR3 reads CASSQDDPRGTGELFF. For the CDR3, the DNA is TGCGCCAGCAGCCAAGATGACCCCAGGGGAACCGGGGAGCTGTTTTTT. J is TRBJ2-2 and V is TRBV4-3; D may be TRBD1 (6 bases). V was shortened by 0 bases and J by 5 bases, with 13 bases between the two germline ends. CDR3 length: 16 residues. Germline CDR1 and CDR2: LGHNA and YSLEER.

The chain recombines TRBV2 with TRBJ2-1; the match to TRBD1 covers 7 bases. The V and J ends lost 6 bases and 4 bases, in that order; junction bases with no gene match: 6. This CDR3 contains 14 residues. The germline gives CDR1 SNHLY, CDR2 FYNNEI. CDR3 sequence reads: CASRLDRSYNEQFF. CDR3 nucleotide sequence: TGTGCCAGCAGATTGGACAGGTCGTACAATGAGCAGTTCTTC.

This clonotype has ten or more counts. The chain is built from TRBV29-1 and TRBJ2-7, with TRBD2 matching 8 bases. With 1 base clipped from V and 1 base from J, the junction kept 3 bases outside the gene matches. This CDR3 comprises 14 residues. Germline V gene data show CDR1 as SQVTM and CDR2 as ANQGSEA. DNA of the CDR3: TGCAGCGTTGAAGTGCCGGGGGGGTCCTACGAGCAGTACTTC. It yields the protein CSVEVPGGSYEQYF.

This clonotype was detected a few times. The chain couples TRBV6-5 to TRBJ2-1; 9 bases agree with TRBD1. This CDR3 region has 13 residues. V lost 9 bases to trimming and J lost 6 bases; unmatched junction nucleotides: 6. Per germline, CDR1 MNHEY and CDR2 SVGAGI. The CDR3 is CASTGQGFNEQFF. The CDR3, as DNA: TGTGCCAGTACTGGACAGGGGTTCAATGAGCAGTTCTTC.

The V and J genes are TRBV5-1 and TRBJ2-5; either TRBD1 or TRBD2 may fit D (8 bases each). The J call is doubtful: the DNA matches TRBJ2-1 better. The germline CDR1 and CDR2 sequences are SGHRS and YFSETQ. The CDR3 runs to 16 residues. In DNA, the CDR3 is TGCGCCAGCAGCTTGGCAACAGGGGGACTAGTCGATGAGCAGTTCTTC. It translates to CASSLATGGLVDEQFF.

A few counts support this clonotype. CDR3 sequence reads: CASSLQFRCGRVNGYTF. As DNA, the CDR3 is TGTGCCAGCAGCTTACAATTTCGGTGCGGCAGGGTGAATGGCTACACCTTC. The chain uses TRBV7-9 and TRBJ1-2; D is perhaps TRBD1 (5 bases). CDR3 size: 17 residues. Germline-derived CDR1 and CDR2 are SEHNR and FQNEAQ (reference sequence). Trimming stripped 2 bases from V and 6 bases from J, with 22 bases between.

The CDR3 protein is CSARVSVGGTYNEQFF. The CDR3 region has the DNA TGCAGTGCTAGAGTGTCAGTGGGGGGAACCTACAATGAGCAGTTCTTC. The chain has TRBV20-1 and TRBJ2-1, with TRBD2 as a possible D gene (6 bases). The CDR3 length is 16 residues. Between the trimmed V and J ends, which lost 1 base and 2 bases, there was a span of 15 bases. From germline, CDR1 is DFQATT and CDR2 SNEGSKA (reference sequence).

In nucleotides, the CDR3 is TGCGCCAGCAGCTTAGGGGGGTACTCCTACAATGAGCAGTTCTTC. This gives the protein CASSLGGYSYNEQFF. This chain joins TRBV5-1 and TRBJ2-1, with D perhaps matching TRBD1 or TRBD2 (6 bases each). Per the germline V gene, CDR1 is SGHRS and CDR2 is YFSETQ. CDR3 length: 15 residues. V was cut by 2 bases and J by 0 bases, with 9 bases left in between.

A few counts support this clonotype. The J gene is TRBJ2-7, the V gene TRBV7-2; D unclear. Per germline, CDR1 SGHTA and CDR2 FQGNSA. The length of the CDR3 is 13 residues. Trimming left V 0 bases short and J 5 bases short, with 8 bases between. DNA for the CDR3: TGTGCCAGCAGCTTAGCCGACGCTAACGAGCAGTACTTC. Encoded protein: CASSLADANEQYF.

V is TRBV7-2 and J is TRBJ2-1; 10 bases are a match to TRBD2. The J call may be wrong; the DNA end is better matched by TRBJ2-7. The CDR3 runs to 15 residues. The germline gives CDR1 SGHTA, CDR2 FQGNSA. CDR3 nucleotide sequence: TGTGCCAGCAGCTCCGGGACTAGCGCGACCTACGAGCAGTACTTC. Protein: CASSSGTSATYEQYF.

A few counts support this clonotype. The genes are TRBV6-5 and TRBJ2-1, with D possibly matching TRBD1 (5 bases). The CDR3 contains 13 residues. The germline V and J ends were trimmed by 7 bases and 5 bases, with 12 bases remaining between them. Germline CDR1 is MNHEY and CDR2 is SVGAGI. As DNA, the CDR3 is TGTGCCAGCAAGGGGATCCCCCACAATGAGCAGTTCTTC. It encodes CASKGIPHNEQFF.

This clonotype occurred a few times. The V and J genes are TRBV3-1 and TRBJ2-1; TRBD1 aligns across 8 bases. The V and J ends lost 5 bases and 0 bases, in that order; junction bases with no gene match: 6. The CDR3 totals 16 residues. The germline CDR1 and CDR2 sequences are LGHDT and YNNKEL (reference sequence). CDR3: CASSTRTGSSYNEQFF. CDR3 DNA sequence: TGTGCCAGCAGCACCCGGACAGGGAGCTCCTACAATGAGCAGTTCTTC.

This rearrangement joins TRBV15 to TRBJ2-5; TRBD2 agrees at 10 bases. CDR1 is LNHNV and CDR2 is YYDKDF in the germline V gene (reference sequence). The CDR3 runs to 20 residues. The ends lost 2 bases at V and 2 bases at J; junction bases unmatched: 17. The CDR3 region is CATSRSFRPSGSGWQETQYF. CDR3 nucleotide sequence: TGTGCCACCAGCAGATCTTTCCGGCCTAGCGGGAGTGGTTGGCAAGAGACCCAGTACTTC.

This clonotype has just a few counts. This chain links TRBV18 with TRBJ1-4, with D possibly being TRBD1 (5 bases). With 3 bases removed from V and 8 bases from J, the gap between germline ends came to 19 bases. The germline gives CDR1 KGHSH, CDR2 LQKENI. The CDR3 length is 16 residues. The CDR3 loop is CASSPQDIGVGEKLFF. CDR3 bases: TGTGCCAGCTCACCCCAGGATATAGGGGTCGGGGAAAAACTGTTTTTT.

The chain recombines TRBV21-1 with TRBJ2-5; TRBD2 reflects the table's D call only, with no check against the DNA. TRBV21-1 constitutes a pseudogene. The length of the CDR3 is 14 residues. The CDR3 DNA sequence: TGTGCCAGCAGCAAGGGAGGGCCGCGTCGGACCCAGTACTTC. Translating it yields CASSKGGPRRTQYF.

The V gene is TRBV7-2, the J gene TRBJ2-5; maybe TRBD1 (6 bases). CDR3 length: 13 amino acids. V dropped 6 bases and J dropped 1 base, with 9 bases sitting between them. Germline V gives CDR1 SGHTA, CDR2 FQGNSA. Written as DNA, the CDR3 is TGTGCCAGCAGGCCGACAGGCCAAGAGACCCAGTACTTC. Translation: CASRPTGQETQYF. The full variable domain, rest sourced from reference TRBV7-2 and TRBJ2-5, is GAGVSQSPSNKVTEKGKDVELRCDPISGHTALYWYRQSLGQGLEFLIYFQGNSAPDKSGLPSDRFSAERTGGSVSTLTIQRTQQEDSAVYLCASRPTGQETQYFGPGTRLLVL.

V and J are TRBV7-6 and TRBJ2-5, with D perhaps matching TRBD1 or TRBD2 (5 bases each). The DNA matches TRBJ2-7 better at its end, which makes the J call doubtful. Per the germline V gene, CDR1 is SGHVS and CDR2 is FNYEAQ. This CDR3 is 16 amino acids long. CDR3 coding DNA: TGTGCCAGCAGCTTAGTTGTGGGGACGGCCACCTACGAGCAGTACTTC. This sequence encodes CASSLVVGTATYEQYF.

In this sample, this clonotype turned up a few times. The CDR3 spells CASSLAGGPLDTQYF. CDR3 DNA: TGCGCCAGCAGCTTGGCGGGAGGGCCCTTGGATACGCAGTATTTT. The chain couples TRBV5-1 to TRBJ2-3, with TRBD2 matching over 8 bases. The CDR3 consists of 15 residues. The ends lost 0 bases at V and 6 bases at J; junction bases unmatched: 6. Germline values: CDR1 SGHRS, CDR2 YFSETQ. The full variable domain, in which reference TRBV5-1 and TRBJ2-3 provide the parts outside the CDR3, is KAGVTQTPRYLIKTRGQQVTLSCSPISGHRSVSWYQQTPGQGLQFLFEYFSETQRNKGNFPGRFSGRQFSNSRSEMNVSTLELGDSALYLCASSLAGGPLDTQYFGPGTRLTVL.

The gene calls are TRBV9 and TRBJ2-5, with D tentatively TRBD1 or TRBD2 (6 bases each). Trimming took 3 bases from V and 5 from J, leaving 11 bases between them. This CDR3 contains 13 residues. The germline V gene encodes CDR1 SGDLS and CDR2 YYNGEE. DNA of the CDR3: TGTGCCAGCAGCGAGGGGGGTTCGGAGACCCAGTACTTC. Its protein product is CASSEGGSETQYF. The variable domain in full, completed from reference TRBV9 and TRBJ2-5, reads DSGVTQTPKHLITATGQRVTLRCSPRSGDLSVYWYQQSLDQGLQFLIQYYNGEERAKGNILERFSAQQFPDLHSELNLSSLELGDSALYFCASSEGGSETQYFGPGTRLLVL.

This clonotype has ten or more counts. This chain's CDR3 is CASSPGFTDTQYF. The CDR3 coding sequence is TGTGCCAGCAGTCCAGGGTTCACAGATACGCAGTATTTT. The chain is built from TRBV9 and TRBJ2-3; tentatively, D is TRBD1 (5 bases). The ends were cut back, 5 bases at V and 2 bases at J, with 9 bases in the middle. The CDR3 is 13 residues long. Germline loops: CDR1 SGDLS, CDR2 YYNGEE.

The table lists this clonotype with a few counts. CDR3: CAISESQQAYGYTF. Here the CDR3 DNA reads TGTGCCATCAGTGAGTCGCAACAGGCCTATGGCTACACCTTC. The chain employs TRBV10-3 and TRBJ1-2, with D tentatively TRBD1 (5 bases). CDR1 is ENHRY and CDR2 is SYGVKD in the germline V gene. Trimming took off 0 bases at V and 4 bases at J, with 9 bases between the two ends. The CDR3 length is 14 residues.